This TCR beta chain stems from a study of cytomegalovirus exposure and HLA in healthy donors. General study findings and limits: The classifier reportedly diagnosed cytomegalovirus status with high sensitivity and specificity.

To note about this clone: What it recognizes is unknown.

TCRdb keeps only in-frame clones here, not all; method: immunoSEQ multiplex PCR. Altogether 100,000 or so clones are present, more than 75% being singletons, with the ten largest covering 5.5% to 7.5%. Germline V gives CDR1 SQVTM, CDR2 ANQGSEA. The V end lost 1 base, the J end lost 7 bases, and 7 bases lay between the germline ends. CDR3 length: 12 residues. The chain employs TRBV29-1 and TRBJ1-4; D is undetermined. Sequenced: PBMCs. The sequence derives from a man aged 18 to 35 in good health and CMV-seropositive. The CDR3 reads CSVEGYGEKLFF. For the CDR3, the DNA is TGCAGCGTTGAAGGGTACGGTGAAAAACTGTTTTTT. Supplemented by reference TRBV29-1 and TRBJ1-4, the full variable domain reads SAVISQKPSRDICQRGTSLTIQCQVDSQVTMMFWYRQQPGQSLTLIATANQGSEATYESGFVIDKFPISRPNLTFSTLTVSNMSPEDSSIYLCSVEGYGEKLFFGSGTQLSVL.